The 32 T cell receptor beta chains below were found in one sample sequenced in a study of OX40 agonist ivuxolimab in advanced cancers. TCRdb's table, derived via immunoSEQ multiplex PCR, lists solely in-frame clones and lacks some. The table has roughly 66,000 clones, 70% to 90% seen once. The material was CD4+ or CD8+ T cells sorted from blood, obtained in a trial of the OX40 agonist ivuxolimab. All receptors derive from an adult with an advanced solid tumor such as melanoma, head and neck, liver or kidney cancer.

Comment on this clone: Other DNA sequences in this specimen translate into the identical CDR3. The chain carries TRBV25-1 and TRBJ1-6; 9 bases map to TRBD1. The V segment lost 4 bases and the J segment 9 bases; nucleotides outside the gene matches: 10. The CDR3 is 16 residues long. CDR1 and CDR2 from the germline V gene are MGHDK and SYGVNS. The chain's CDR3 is CASSGPGQGLGSPLHF. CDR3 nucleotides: TGTGCCAGCAGTGGCCCGGGACAGGGTCTCGGTTCACCCCTCCACTTT.

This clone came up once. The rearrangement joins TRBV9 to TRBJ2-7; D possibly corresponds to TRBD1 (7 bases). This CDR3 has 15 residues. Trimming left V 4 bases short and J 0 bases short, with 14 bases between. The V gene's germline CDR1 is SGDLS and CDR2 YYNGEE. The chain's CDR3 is CASSSRGTDSYEQYF. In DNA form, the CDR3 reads TGTGCCAGCAGCAGCCGGGGGACAGACTCCTACGAGCAGTACTTC.

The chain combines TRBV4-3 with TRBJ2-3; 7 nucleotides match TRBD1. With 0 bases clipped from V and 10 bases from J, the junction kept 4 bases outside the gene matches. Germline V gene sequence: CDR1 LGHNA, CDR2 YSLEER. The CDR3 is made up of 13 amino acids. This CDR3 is CASSQERGRPQYF. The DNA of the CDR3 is TGCGCCAGCAGCCAAGAAAGGGGGCGGCCGCAGTATTTT.

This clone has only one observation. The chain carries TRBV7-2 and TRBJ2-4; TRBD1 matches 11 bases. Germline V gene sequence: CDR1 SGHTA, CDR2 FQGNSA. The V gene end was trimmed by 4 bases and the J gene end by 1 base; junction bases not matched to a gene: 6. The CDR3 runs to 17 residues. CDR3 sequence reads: CASSYHGQGAAKNIQYF. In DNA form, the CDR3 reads TGTGCCAGCAGCTATCACGGACAGGGGGCGGCCAAAAACATTCAGTACTTC.

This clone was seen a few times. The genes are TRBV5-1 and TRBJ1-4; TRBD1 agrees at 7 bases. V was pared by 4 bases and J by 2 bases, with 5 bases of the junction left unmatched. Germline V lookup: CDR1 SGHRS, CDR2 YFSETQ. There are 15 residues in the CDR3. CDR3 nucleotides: TGCGCCAGCAGCGGAACAGGGGCGACTAATGAAAAACTGTTTTTT. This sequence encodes CASSGTGATNEKLFF.

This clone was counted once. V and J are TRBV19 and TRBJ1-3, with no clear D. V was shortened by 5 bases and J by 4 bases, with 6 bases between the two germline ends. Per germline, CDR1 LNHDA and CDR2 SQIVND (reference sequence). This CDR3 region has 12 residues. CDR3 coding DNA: TGTGCCAGTAGTCTAGTCGGAAACACCATATATTTT. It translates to CASSLVGNTIYF.

The CDR3 DNA reads TGTGCCAGCAGCTTAGACAGGGGCAATAACTATGGCTACACCTTC. Its protein is CASSLDRGNNYGYTF. The chain carries TRBV7-2 and TRBJ1-2; 7 positions match TRBD1. Germline V CDR1 and CDR2: SGHTA, FQGNSA. Unmatched junction bases numbered 3, after V lost 1 base and J lost 1 base. The CDR3 contains 15 residues.

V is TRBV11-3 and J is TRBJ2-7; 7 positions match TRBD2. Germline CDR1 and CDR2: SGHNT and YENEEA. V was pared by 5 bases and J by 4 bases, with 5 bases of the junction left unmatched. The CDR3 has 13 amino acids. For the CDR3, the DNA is TGTGCCAGCAGCGGACTAGGAGATTACGAGCAGTACTTC. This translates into CASSGLGDYEQYF. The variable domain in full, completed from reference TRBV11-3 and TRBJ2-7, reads EAGVVQSPRYKIIEKKQPVAFWCNPISGHNTLYWYLQNLGQGPELLIRYENEEAVDDSQLPKDRFSAERLKGVDSTLKIQPAELGDSAVYLCASSGLGDYEQYFGPGTRLTVT.

Here the CDR3 reads CASSKPRAIEQFF. DNA of the CDR3: TGTGCCAGCAGCAAGCCCCGGGCAATTGAGCAGTTCTTC. The chain is built from TRBV7-2 and TRBJ2-1; the D is unclear. V was shortened by 5 bases and J by 9 bases, with 14 bases between the two germline ends. Germline CDR1 SGHTA, CDR2 FQGNSA. The CDR3 has 13 residues.

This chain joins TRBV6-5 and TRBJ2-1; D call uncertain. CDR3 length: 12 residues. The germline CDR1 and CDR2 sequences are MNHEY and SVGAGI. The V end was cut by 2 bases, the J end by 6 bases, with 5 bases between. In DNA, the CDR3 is TGTGCCAGCAGTTACGGTCCCAATGAGCAGTTCTTC. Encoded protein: CASSYGPNEQFF.

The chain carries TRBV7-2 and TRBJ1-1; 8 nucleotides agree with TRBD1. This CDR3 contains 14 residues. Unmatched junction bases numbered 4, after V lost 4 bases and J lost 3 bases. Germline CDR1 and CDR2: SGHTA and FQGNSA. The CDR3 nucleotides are TGTGCCAGCAGCTCACAGGGGGGGTACACTGAAGCTTTCTTT. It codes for CASSSQGGYTEAFF. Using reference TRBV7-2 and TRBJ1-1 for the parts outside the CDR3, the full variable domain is GAGVSQSPSNKVTEKGKDVELRCDPISGHTALYWYRQSLGQGLEFLIYFQGNSAPDKSGLPSDRFSAERTGGSVSTLTIQRTQQEDSAVYLCASSSQGGYTEAFFGQGTRLTVV.

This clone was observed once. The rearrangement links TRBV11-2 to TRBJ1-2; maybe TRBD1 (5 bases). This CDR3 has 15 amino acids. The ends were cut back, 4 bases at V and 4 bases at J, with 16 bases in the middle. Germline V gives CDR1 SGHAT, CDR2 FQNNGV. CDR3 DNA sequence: TGTGCCAGCAGCTACCCCGGGGGGTTTGGCTATGGCTACACCTTC. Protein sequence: CASSYPGGFGYGYTF. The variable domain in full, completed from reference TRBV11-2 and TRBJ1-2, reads EAGVAQSPRYKIIEKRQSVAFWCNPISGHATLYWYQQILGQGPKLLIQFQNNGVVDDSQLPKDRFSAERLKGVDSTLKIQPAKLEDSAVYLCASSYPGGFGYGYTFGSGTRLTVV.

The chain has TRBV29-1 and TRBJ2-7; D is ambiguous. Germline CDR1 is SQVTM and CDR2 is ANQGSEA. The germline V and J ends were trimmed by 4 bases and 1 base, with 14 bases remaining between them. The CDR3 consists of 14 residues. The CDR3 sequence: CSVAMSGDSYEQYF. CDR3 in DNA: TGCAGCGTTGCGATGTCAGGTGATTCCTACGAGCAGTACTTC.

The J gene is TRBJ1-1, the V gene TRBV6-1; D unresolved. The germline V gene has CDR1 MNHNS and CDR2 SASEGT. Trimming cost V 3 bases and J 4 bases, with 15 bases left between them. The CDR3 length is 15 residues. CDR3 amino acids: CASSDSLVPVTEAFF. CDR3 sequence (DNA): TGTGCCAGCAGTGACAGTTTAGTCCCGGTCACTGAAGCTTTCTTT.

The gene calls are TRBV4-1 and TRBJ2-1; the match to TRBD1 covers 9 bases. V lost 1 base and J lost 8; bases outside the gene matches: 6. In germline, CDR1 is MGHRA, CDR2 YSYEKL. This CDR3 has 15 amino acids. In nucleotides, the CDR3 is TGCGCCAGCAGCCAAGCAGGTCACAGGGGGCATGAGCAGTTCTTC. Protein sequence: CASSQAGHRGHEQFF.

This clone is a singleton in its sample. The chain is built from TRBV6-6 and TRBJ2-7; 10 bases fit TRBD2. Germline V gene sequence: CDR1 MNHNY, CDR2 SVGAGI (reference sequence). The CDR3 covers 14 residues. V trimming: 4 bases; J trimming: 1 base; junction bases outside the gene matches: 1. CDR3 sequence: CASSSSGGSYEQYF. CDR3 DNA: TGTGCCAGCAGTTCTAGCGGGGGTTCCTACGAGCAGTACTTC.

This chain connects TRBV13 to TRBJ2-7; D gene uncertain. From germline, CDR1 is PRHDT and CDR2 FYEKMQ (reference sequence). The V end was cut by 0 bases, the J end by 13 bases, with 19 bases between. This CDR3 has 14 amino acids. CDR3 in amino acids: CASSLGLLYKGFYF. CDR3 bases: TGTGCCAGCAGCTTAGGCCTGCTATATAAGGGTTTTTACTTC.

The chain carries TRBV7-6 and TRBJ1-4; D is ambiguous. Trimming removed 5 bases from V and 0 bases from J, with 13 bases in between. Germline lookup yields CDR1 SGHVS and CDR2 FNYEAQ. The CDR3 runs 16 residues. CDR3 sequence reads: CASSPRGGATNEKLFF. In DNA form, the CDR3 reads TGTGCCAGCAGCCCCCGGGGTGGTGCAACTAATGAAAAACTGTTTTTT.

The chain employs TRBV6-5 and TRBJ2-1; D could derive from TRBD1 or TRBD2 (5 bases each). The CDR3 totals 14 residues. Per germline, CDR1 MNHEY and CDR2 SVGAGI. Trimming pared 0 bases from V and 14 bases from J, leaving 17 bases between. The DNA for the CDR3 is TGTGCCAGCAGTTACTCAAATAACAGGAGGTGGGAGTTCTTC. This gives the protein CASSYSNNRRWEFF.

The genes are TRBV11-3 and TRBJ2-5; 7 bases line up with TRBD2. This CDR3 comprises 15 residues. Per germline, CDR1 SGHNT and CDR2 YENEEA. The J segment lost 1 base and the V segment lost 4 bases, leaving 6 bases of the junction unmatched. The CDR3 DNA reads TGTGCCAGCAGCTCCGGAACTAGCGTCCAAGAGACCCAGTACTTC. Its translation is CASSSGTSVQETQYF.

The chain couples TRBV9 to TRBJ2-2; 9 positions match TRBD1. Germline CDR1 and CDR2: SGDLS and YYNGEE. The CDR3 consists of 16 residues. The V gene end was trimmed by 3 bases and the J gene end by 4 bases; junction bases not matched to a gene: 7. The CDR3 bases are TGTGCCAGCAGCGCTACAGGGGGCGCCGGCACCGGGGAGCTGTTTTTT. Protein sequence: CASSATGGAGTGELFF.

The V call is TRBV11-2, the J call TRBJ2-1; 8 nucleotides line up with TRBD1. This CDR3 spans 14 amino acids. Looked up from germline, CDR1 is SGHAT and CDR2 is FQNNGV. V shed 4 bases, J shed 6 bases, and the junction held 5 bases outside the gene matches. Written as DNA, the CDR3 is TGTGCCAGCAGCTCGGACAGGGTACGCAATGAGCAGTTCTTC. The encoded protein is CASSSDRVRNEQFF. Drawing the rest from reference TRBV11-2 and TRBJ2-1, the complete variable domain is EAGVAQSPRYKIIEKRQSVAFWCNPISGHATLYWYQQILGQGPKLLIQFQNNGVVDDSQLPKDRFSAERLKGVDSTLKIQPAKLEDSAVYLCASSSDRVRNEQFFGPGTRLTVL.

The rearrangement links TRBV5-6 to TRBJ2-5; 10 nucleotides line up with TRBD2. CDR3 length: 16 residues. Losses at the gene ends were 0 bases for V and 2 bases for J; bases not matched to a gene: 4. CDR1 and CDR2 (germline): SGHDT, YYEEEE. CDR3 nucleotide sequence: TGTGCCAGCAGCTTGGCCGGAGCGGGGGGGCAAGAGACCCAGTACTTC. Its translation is CASSLAGAGGQETQYF.

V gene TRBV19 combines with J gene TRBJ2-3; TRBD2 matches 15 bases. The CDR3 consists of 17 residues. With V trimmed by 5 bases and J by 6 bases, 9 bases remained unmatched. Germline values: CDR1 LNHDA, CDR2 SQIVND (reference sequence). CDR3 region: CASSSRTSGRAEDTQYF. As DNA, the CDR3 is TGTGCCAGTAGTTCCCGGACTAGCGGGAGGGCCGAGGATACGCAGTATTTT. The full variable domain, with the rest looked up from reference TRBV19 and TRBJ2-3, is DGGITQSPKYLFRKEGQNVTLSCEQNLNHDAMYWYRQDPGQGLRLIYYSQIVNDFQKGDIAEGYSVSREKKESFPLTVTSAQKNPTAFYLCASSSRTSGRAEDTQYFGPGTRLTVL.

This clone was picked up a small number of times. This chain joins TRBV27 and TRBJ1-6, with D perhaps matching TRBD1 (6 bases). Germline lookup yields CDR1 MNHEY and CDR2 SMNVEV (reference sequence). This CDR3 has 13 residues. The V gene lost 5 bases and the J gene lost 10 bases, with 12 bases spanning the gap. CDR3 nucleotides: TGTGCCAGCAGTCCGTCCCAGGGGTCACCCCTCCACTTT. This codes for CASSPSQGSPLHF.

The CDR3 loop is CASSLEGTNSNQPQHF. DNA for the CDR3: TGTGCCAGCAGTTTAGAGGGGACAAATAGCAATCAGCCCCAGCATTTT. The chain carries TRBV27 and TRBJ1-5; D possibly corresponds to TRBD1 (6 bases). The CDR3 runs to 16 residues. The V and J ends lost 2 bases and 0 bases respectively, with 11 bases between them. Germline lookup yields CDR1 MNHEY and CDR2 SMNVEV (reference sequence).

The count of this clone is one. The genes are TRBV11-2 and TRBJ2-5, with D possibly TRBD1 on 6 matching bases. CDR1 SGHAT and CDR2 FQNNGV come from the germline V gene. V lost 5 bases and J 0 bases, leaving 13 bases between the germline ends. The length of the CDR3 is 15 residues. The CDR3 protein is CASSLTGTYQETQYF. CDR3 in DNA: TGTGCCAGCAGCCTGACAGGCACGTACCAAGAGACCCAGTACTTC. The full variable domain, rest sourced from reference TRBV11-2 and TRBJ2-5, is EAGVAQSPRYKIIEKRQSVAFWCNPISGHATLYWYQQILGQGPKLLIQFQNNGVVDDSQLPKDRFSAERLKGVDSTLKIQPAKLEDSAVYLCASSLTGTYQETQYFGPGTRLLVL.

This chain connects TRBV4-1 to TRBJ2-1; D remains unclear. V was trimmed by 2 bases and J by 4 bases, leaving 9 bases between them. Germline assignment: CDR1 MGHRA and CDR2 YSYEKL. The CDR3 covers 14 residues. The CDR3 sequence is CASSQNPPYNEQFF. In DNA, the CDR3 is TGCGCCAGCAGCCAAAACCCCCCTTACAATGAGCAGTTCTTC.

CDR3 sequence: CASSVGEDLSFEKLFF. The DNA of the CDR3 is TGTGCCAGCAGCGTAGGGGAGGACCTAAGCTTTGAAAAACTGTTTTTT. V and J are TRBV9 and TRBJ1-4; no clear D. This CDR3 has 16 amino acids. V lost 0 bases and J 7 bases, leaving 16 bases between the germline ends. The germline gives CDR1 SGDLS, CDR2 YYNGEE.

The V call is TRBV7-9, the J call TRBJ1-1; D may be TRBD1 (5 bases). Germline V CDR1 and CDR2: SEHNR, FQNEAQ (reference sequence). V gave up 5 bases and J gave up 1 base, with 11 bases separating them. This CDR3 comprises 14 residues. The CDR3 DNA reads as TGTGCCAGCAGCCCCGGACACCCGAACACTGAAGCTTTCTTT. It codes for CASSPGHPNTEAFF.

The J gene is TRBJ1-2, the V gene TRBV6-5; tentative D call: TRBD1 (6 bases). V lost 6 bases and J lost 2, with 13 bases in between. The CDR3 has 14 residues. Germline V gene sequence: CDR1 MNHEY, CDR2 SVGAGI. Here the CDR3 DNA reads TGTGCCAGCAGGGGGAGGGGGGTAAACTATGGCTACACCTTC. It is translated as CASRGRGVNYGYTF.

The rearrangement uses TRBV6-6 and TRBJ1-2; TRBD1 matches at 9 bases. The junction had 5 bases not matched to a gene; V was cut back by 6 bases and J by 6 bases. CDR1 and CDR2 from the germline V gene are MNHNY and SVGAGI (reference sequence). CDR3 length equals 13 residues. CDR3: CASRKQGADGYTF. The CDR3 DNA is TGTGCCAGCAGAAAACAGGGGGCGGATGGCTACACCTTC.